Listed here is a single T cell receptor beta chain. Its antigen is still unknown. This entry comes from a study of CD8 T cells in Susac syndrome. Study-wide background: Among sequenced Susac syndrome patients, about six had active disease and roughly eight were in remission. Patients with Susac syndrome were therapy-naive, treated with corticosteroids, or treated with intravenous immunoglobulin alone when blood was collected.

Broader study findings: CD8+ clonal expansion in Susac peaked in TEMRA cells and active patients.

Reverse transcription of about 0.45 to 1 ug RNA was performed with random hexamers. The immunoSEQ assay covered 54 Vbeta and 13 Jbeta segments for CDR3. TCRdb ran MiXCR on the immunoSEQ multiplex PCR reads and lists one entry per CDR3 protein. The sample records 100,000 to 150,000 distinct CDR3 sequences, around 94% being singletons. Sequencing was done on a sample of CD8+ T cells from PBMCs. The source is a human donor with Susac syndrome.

CDR3 sequence: CASSPRLAGRDEQFF. The CDR3, as DNA: TGTGCCAGCAGTCCGAGACTAGCGGGCCGGGATGAGCAGTTCTTC. The V call is TRBV12-3 or TRBV12-4, the J call TRBJ2-1; 10 nucleotides line up with TRBD2. With V trimmed by 5 bases and J by 8 bases, 9 bases remained unmatched. The CDR3 sequence is 15 residues long.